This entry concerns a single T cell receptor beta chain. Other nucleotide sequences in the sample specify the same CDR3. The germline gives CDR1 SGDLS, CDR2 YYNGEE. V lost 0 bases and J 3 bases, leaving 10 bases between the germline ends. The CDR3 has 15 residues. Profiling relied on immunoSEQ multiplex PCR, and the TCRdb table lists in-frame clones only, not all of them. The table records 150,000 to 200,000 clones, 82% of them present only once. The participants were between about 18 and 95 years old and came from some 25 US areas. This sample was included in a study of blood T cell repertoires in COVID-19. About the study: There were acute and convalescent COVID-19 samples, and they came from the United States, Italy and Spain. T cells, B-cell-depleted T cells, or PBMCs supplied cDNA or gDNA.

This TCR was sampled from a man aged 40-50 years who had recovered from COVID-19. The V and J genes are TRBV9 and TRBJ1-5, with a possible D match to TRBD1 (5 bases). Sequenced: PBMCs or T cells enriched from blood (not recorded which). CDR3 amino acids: CASSVAGATNQPQHF. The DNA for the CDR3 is TGTGCCAGCAGCGTAGCTGGGGCCACCAATCAGCCCCAGCATTTT.